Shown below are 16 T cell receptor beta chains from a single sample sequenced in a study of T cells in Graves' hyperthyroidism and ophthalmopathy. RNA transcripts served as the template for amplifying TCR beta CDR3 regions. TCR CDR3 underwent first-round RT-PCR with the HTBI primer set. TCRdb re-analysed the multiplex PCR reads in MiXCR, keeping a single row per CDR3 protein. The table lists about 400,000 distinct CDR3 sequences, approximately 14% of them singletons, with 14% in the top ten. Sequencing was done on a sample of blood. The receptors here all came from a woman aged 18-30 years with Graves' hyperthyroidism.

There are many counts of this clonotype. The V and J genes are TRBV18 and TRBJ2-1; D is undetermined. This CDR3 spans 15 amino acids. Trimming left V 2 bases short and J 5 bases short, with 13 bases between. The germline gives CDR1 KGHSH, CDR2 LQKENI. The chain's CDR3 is CASSPMERSHNEQFF. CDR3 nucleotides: TGTGCCAGCTCACCAATGGAGAGATCTCACAATGAGCAGTTCTTC.

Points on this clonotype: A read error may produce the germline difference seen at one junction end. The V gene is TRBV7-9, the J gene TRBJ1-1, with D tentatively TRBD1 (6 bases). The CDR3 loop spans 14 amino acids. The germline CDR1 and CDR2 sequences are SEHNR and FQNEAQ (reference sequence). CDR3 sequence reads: CAGSSRTVYTEAFF. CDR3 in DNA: TGTGCCGGCAGCTCAAGGACAGTATACACTGAAGCTTTCTTT.

In nucleotides, the CDR3 is TGCGCCAGCAGCCAAGACAGCCTCACCTACGAGCAGTACTTC. This gives the protein CASSQDSLTYEQYF. V gene TRBV4-3 combines with J gene TRBJ2-7; D not resolved. This CDR3 has 14 residues. Germline lookup yields CDR1 LGHNA and CDR2 YSLEER. The V gene lost 0 bases and the J gene lost 2 bases, with 8 bases spanning the gap.

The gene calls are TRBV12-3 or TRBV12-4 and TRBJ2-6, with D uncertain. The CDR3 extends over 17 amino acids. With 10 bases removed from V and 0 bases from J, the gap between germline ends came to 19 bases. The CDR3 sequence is CATFRWATNSGANVLTF. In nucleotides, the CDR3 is TGTGCCACCTTCCGTTGGGCAACAAACTCTGGGGCCAACGTCCTGACTTTC.

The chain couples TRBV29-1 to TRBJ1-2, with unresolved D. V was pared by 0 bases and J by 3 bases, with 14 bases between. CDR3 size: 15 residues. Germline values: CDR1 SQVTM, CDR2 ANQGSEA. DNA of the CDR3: TGCAGCGTTGAAGAAGTCGTAGGGTTGCACTATGGCTACACCTTC. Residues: CSVEEVVGLHYGYTF.

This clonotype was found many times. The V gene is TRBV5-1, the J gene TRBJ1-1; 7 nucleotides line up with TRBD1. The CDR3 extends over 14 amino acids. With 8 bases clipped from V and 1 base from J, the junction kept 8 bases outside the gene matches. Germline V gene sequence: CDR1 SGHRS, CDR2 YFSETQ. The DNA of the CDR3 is TGCGCCAGTAGCACCGGGACAGCGAACACTGAAGCTTTCTTT. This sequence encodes CASSTGTANTEAFF. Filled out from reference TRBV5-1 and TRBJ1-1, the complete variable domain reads KAGVTQTPRYLIKTRGQQVTLSCSPISGHRSVSWYQQTPGQGLQFLFEYFSETQRNKGNFPGRFSGRQFSNSRSEMNVSTLELGDSALYLCASSTGTANTEAFFGQGTRLTVV.

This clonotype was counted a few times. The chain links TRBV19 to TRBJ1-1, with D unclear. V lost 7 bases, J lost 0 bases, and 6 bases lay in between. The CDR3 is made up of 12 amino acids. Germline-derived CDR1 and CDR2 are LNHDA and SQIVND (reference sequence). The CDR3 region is CASKAMNTEAFF. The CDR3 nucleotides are TGTGCCAGTAAAGCAATGAACACTGAAGCTTTCTTT.

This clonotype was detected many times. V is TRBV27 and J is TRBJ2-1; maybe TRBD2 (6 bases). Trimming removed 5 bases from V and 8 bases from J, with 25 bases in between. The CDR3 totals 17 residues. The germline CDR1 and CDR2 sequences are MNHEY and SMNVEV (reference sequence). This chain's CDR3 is CASSPRDSPVGFDEQFF. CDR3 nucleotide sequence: TGTGCCAGCAGTCCGAGGGACTCCCCCGTGGGGTTCGATGAGCAGTTCTTC.

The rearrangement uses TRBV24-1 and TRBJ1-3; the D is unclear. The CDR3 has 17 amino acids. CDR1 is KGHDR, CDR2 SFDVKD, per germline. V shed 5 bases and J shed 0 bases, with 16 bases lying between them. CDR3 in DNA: TGTGCCACCAGTGGTCCGGGAGAGGAGAGCTCTGGAAACACCATATATTTT. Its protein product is CATSGPGEESSGNTIYF.

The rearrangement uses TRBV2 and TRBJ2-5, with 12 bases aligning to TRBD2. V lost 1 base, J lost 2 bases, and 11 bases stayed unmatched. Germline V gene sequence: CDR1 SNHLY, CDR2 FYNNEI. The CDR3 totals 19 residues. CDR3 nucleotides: TGTGCCAGCAGTGAAGTTTCATGGCTAGCGGGAGGGGAACAAGAGACCCAGTACTTC. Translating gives CASSEVSWLAGGEQETQYF.

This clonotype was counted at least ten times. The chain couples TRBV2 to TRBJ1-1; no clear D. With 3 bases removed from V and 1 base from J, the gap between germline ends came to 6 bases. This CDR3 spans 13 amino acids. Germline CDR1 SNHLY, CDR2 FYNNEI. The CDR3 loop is CASSDNSNTEAFF. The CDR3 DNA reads TGTGCCAGCAGTGACAACTCGAACACTGAAGCTTTCTTT.

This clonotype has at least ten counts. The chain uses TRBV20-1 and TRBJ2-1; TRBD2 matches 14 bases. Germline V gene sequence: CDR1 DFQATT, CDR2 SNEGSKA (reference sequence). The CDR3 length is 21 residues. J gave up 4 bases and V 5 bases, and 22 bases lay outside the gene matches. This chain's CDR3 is CSAGGLYTTSGRALKYNEQFF. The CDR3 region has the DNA TGCAGTGCTGGAGGCCTATATACGACTAGCGGGAGGGCCTTAAAATACAATGAGCAGTTCTTC.

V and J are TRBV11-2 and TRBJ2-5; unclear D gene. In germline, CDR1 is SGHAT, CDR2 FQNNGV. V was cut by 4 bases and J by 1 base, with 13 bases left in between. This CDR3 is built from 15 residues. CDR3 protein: CASSYNGRTQETQYF. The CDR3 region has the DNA TGTGCCAGCAGCTATAATGGACGAACCCAAGAGACCCAGTACTTC.

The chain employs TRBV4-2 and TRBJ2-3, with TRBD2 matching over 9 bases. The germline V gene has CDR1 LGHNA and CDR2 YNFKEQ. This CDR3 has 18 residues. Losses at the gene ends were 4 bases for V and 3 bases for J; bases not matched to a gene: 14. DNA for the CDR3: TGTGCCAGCAGCCCGGGAGGCGGGAGGGCCGTCGGGACAGATACGCAGTATTTT. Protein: CASSPGGGRAVGTDTQYF.

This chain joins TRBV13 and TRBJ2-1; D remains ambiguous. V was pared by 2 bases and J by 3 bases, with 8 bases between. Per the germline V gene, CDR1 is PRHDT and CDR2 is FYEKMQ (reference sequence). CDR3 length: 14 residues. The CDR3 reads CASSLSLHYNEQFF. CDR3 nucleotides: TGTGCCAGCAGCTTATCGCTACACTACAATGAGCAGTTCTTC.

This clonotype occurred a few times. Written as DNA, the CDR3 is TGTGCCAGCAGCCTCCGAGCGGATACAAATAATTCACCCCTCCACTTT. It specifies CASSLRADTNNSPLHF. This chain uses TRBV9 with TRBJ1-6; no reliable D call. Trimming took 4 bases from V and 5 from J, leaving 16 bases between them. Looked up from germline, CDR1 is SGDLS and CDR2 is YYNGEE. This CDR3 has 16 residues.